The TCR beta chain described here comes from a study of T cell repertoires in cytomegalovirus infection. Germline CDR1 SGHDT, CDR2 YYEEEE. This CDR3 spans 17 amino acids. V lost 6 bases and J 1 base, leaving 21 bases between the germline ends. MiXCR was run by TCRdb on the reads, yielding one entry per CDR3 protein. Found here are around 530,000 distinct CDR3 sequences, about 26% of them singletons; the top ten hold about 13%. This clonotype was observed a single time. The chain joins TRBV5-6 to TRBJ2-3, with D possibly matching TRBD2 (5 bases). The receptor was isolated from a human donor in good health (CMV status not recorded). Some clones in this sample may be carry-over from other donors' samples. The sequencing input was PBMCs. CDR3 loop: CASILTRLRDGTDTQYF. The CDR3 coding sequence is TGTGCCAGCATACTGACGCGCCTACGGGATGGCACAGATACGCAGTATTTT.